Included here is one T cell receptor beta chain sequence, with context. Original handling: Reference gene primers were amplified, and this amplification served to estimate nucleated cell counts. Assay: immunoSEQ multiplex PCR; the TCRdb copy retains only in-frame clones and omits some. The D gene and trimming were derived from the DNA, and the V and J assignments and clone size from that table. The sample yields some 73,000 clones, approximately 85% seen once. V gave up 8 bases and J gave up 2 bases; unmatched junction bases: 12. CDR1 SNHLY and CDR2 FYNNEI come from the germline V gene. The CDR3 sequence is 16 residues long. The data stem from a study of blood T cell repertoires in COVID-19. About the research overall: From T cells, B-cell-depleted T cells, or PBMCs came the material, which was cDNA or gDNA.

The source material was peripheral blood. This sequence originates from a woman older than 75 with active or convalescent COVID-19. V usage is TRBV2 and J usage is TRBJ2-5; 9 positions agree with TRBD1. The CDR3 protein is CASGRPATGGQETQYF. In DNA form, the CDR3 reads TGTGCCAGCGGACGCCCTGCGACAGGGGGACAAGAGACCCAGTACTTC.